This is a list of T cell receptor beta chains from one sample in a study of blood T cell repertoires in COVID-19. Clones were read by immunoSEQ multiplex PCR, and TCRdb kept only the in-frame ones, dropping some. The sample yields more than 150,000 clones, more than 75% seen once. The sequencing sample was made of PBMCs or T cells enriched from blood (not recorded which). These receptors originate from a woman aged 50 to 60 who had recovered from COVID-19. Each CDR3 is given with its conserved first and last residue. The D gene is left open where the match is weak. Only part of the rows carry a size: once, few, many, or a class if the clone is expanded.

TRBV18	TRBD2	.	TRBJ2-4	CASSWTSAKNIQYF	TGTGCCAGCTCCTGGACTAGCGCCAAAAACATTCAGTACTTC
TRBV5-1	TRBD1	.	TRBJ2-6	CASSPGQGYVLTF	TGCGCCAGCAGCCCGGGACAGGGTTACGTCCTGACTTTC
TRBV15	.	.	TRBJ1-5	CATSRERGRSNQPQHF	TGTGCCACCAGCAGAGAAAGAGGCCGGAGCAATCAGCCCCAGCATTTT
TRBV5-6	.	few	TRBJ1-5	CASSLGGPGNSNQPQHF	TGTGCCAGCAGCTTGGGGGGTCCAGGGAATAGCAATCAGCCCCAGCATTTT
TRBV9	.	.	TRBJ2-7	CASSVGPGKSYEQYF	TGTGCCAGCAGCGTAGGCCCAGGGAAGTCCTACGAGCAGTACTTC
TRBV19	TRBD2	.	TRBJ2-1	CASSMRASGSSYNEQFF	TGTGCCAGTAGTATGAGGGCTAGCGGGAGTTCCTACAATGAGCAGTTCTTC
TRBV4-3	.	.	TRBJ2-1	CASSQEREREQFF	TGCGCCAGCAGCCAAGAGCGGGAAAGGGAGCAGTTCTTC
TRBV19	.	.	TRBJ1-1	CASSLYRVGGTEAFF	TGTGCCAGTAGTCTTTACAGGGTAGGTGGCACTGAAGCTTTCTTT
TRBV6-2/TRBV6-3	.	once	TRBJ2-3	CASSYGRMRADTQYF	TGTGCCAGCAGTTACGGCCGTATGAGGGCAGATACGCAGTATTTT
TRBV9	TRBD2	.	TRBJ2-5	CASSSGLAGGVETQYF	TGTGCCAGCAGCTCAGGGCTAGCGGGAGGAGTAGAGACCCAGTACTTC
TRBV24-1	TRBD1	.	TRBJ1-2	CATRRGTGPDGYTF	TGTGCCACCAGGCGGGGGACAGGGCCGGATGGCTACACCTTC
TRBV7-8	.	.	TRBJ2-7	CASSLAGGDEQYF	TGTGCCAGCAGCTTAGCGGGGGGAGACGAGCAGTACTTC
TRBV6-5	.	.	TRBJ1-1	CASSYQNQAFF	TGTGCCAGCAGTTACCAGAATCAAGCTTTCTTT
TRBV7-2	TRBD2	.	TRBJ2-7	CASSLLSGGAYEQYF	TGTGCCAGCAGCCTCCTTAGCGGGGGAGCCTACGAGCAGTACTTC
TRBV4-3	.	.	TRBJ1-1	CASSQVIGDTEAFF	TGCGCCAGCAGCCAAGTTATCGGTGACACTGAAGCTTTCTTT
TRBV20-1	.	once	TRBJ2-7	CSASISRSYEQYF	TGCAGTGCTAGTATCAGTCGCTCCTACGAGCAGTACTTC
TRBV19	TRBD1	.	TRBJ1-2	CASSPGQGHYGYTF	TGTGCCAGTAGTCCCGGACAGGGTCACTATGGCTACACCTTC
TRBV27	TRBD2	.	TRBJ2-1	CAIPGGEGQVSYNEQFF	TGTGCCATCCCTGGGGGGGAGGGCCAGGTCTCCTACAATGAGCAGTTCTTC
TRBV5-1	TRBD1	.	TRBJ2-7	CASRTGDEQYF	TGCGCCAGCAGGACAGGGGACGAGCAGTACTTC
TRBV11-1	.	.	TRBJ2-2	CASSLYRVGTGELFF	TGTGCCAGCAGCTTATACAGGGTGGGGACCGGGGAGCTGTTTTTT
TRBV18	TRBD1	.	TRBJ2-7	CASSQTGGSYEQYF	TGTGCCAGCTCGCAGACAGGGGGTTCCTACGAGCAGTACTTC
TRBV18	.	.	TRBJ1-3	CASSPPSGKQGNTIYF	TGTGCCAGCTCACCACCGAGCGGTAAACAAGGAAACACCATATATTTT
TRBV7-6	.	.	TRBJ1-1	CASSLGANTEAFF	TGTGCCAGCAGCTTGGGAGCGAACACTGAAGCTTTCTTT
TRBV27	.	.	TRBJ1-5	CASSSGERQPQHF	TGTGCCAGCAGTTCAGGGGAGCGTCAGCCCCAGCATTTT
TRBV9	TRBD2	.	TRBJ2-7	CASSSQLADYEQYF	TGTGCCAGCAGCTCCCAGCTAGCGGACTACGAGCAGTACTTC
TRBV7-9	.	.	TRBJ1-2	CASSLNKAGLNYGYTF	TGTGCCAGCAGCTTGAACAAGGCAGGGCTCAACTATGGCTACACCTTC